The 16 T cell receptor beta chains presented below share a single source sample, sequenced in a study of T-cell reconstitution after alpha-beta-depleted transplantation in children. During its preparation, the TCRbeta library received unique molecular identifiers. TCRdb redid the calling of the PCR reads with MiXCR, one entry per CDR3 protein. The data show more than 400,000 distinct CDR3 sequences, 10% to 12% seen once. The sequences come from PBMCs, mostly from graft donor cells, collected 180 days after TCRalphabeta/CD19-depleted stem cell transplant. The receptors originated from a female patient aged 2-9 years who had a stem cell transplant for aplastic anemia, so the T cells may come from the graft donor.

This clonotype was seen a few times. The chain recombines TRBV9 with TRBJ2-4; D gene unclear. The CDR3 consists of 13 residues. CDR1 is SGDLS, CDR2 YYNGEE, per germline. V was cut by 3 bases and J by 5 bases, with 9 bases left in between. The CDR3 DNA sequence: TGTGCCAGCAGCGCCCCCCGGGAAAACATTCAGTACTTC. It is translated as CASSAPRENIQYF.

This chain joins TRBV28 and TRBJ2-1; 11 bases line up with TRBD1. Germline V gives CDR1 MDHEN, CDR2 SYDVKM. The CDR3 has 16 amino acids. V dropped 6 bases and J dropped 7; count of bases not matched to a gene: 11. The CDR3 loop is CASSPPGQGDPNEQFF. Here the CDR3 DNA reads TGTGCCAGCAGCCCGCCGGGACAGGGGGACCCTAATGAGCAGTTCTTC.

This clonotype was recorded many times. The chain's CDR3 is CASSQDWDEQFF. The CDR3 DNA reads TGTGCCAGCAGCCAAGATTGGGATGAGCAGTTCTTC. The chain recombines TRBV4-2 with TRBJ2-1; the D is unclear. V was trimmed by 0 bases and J by 8 bases, leaving 5 bases between them. CDR1 is LGHNA, CDR2 YNFKEQ, per germline. The CDR3 contains 12 residues.

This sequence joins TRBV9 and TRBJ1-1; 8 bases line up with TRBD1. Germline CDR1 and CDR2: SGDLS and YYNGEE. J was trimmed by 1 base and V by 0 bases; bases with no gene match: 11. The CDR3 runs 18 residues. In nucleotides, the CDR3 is TGTGCCAGCAGCGTAGCCCAGGACAGGGCCCCGCGGAACACTGAAGCTTTCTTT. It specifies CASSVAQDRAPRNTEAFF.

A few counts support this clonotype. CDR3 region: CASSRGSGRGESPLHF. The CDR3 DNA follows: TGTGCCAGCAGCCGAGGGTCGGGGAGGGGTGAATCACCCCTCCACTTT. The V and J genes are TRBV7-9 and TRBJ1-6, with D possibly being TRBD1 (5 bases). The CDR3 sequence is 16 residues long. Germline-derived CDR1 and CDR2 are SEHNR and FQNEAQ (reference sequence). V lost 5 bases, J lost 10 bases, and 21 bases lay in between.

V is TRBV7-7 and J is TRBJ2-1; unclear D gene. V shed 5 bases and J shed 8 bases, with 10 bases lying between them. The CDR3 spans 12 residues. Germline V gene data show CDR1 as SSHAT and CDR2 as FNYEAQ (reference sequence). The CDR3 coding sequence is TGTGCCAGCAGCCCCAACGGGTATGAGCAGTTCTTC. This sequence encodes CASSPNGYEQFF.

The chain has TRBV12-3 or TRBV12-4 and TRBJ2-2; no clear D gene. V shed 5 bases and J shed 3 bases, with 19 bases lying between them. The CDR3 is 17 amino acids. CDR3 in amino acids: CASSPFGKGSHTGELFF. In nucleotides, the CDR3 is TGTGCCAGCAGTCCGTTTGGGAAGGGTTCGCACACCGGGGAGCTGTTTTTT.

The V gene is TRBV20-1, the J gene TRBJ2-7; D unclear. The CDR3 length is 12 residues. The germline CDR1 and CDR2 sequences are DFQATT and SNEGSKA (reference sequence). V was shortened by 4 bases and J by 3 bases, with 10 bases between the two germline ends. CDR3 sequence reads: CSATRTDYEQYV. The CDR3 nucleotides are TGCAGTGCTACCCGGACCGACTACGAGCAGTACGTC.

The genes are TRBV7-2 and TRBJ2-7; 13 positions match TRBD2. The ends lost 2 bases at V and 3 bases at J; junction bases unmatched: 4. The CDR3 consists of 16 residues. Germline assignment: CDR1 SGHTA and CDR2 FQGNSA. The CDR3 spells CASSLSGLAGIYEQYF. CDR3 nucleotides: TGTGCCAGCAGCTTATCGGGACTAGCGGGAATCTACGAGCAGTACTTC.

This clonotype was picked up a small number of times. CDR3: CASSPTGAGGADTQYF. CDR3 DNA: TGTGCCAGCAGTCCCACGGGAGCGGGAGGGGCAGATACGCAGTATTTT. V is TRBV27 and J is TRBJ2-3, with TRBD2 matching over 10 bases. Trimming removed 5 bases from V and 4 bases from J; junction bases left unmatched: 9. The CDR3 totals 16 residues. CDR1 is MNHEY and CDR2 is SMNVEV in the germline V gene (reference sequence).

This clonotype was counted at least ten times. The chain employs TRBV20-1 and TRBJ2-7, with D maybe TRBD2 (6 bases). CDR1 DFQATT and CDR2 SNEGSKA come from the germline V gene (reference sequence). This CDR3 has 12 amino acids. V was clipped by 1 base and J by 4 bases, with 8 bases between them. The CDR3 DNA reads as TGCAGTGCTAGAGCGGGAGTTTACGAGCAGTACTTC. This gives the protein CSARAGVYEQYF.

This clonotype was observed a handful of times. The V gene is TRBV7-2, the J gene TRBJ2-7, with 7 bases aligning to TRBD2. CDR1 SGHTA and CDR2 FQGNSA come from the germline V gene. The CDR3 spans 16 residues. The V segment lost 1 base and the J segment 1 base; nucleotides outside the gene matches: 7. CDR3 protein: CASSLVSGRGSYEQYV. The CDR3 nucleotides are TGTGCCAGCAGCTTAGTTAGCGGGCGGGGGTCCTACGAGCAGTACGTC.

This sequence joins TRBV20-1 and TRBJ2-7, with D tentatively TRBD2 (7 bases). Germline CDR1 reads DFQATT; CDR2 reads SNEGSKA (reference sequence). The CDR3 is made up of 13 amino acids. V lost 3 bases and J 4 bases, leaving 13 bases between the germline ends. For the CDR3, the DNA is TGCAGTGCTAGTATGCGGGGGCTGTACGAGCAGTACTTC. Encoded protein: CSASMRGLYEQYF.

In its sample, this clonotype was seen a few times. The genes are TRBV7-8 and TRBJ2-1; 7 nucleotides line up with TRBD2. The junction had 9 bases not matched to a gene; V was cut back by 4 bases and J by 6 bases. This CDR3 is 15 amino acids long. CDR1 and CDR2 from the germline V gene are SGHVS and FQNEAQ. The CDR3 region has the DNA TGTGCCAGCAGCTCACAACCCCGACTAGCCAATGAGCAGTTCTTC. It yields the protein CASSSQPRLANEQFF.

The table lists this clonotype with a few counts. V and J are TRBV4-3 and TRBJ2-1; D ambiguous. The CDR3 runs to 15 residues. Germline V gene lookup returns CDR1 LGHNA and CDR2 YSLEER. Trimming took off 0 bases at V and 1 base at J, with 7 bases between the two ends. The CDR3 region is CASSQDGFSYNEQFF. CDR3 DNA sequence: TGCGCCAGCAGCCAAGACGGGTTTTCCTACAATGAGCAGTTCTTC.

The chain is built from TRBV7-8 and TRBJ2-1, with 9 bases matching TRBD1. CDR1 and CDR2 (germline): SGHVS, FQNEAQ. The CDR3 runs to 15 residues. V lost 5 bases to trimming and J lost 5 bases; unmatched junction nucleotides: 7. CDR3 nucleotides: TGTGCCAGCAGCCCCCACAGGGGGCAAAACAATGAGCAGTTCTTC. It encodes CASSPHRGQNNEQFF. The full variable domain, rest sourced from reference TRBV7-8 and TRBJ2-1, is GAGVSQSPRYKVAKRGQDVALRCDPISGHVSLFWYQQALGQGPEFLTYFQNEAQLDKSGLPSDRFFAERPEGSVSTLKIQRTQQEDSAVYLCASSPHRGQNNEQFFGPGTRLTVL.